This TCR beta chain was sequenced in a study of STAT5B mutations in CD4+ large granular lymphocyte leukemia. Study outcomes and limitations: No patients shared main leukemic clonotypes, though approximately 26% appeared at low frequency elsewhere.

The CDR3 runs 16 residues. CDR1 is SGHVS, CDR2 FQNEAQ, per germline. V was clipped by 0 bases and J by 1 base, with 10 bases between them. For this clone: Antigen specificity is unknown.

Measured with immunoSEQ multiplex PCR; TCRdb has only the in-frame clones, and not every one. The table lists over 950 clones, more than 60% of them singletons, with over 90% in the top ten. The source is a man between 70 and 80 years old with CD4+ T-cell large granular lymphocyte leukemia. What was sequenced was PBMCs. V usage is TRBV7-8 and J usage is TRBJ1-5, with D unclear. CDR3 bases: TGTGCCAGCAGCTTAGCTCTTCGACGGAGCAATCAGCCCCAGCATTTT. Translating gives CASSLALRRSNQPQHF.